Listed below are T cell receptor beta chains from one sample, sequenced in a study of tumor-infiltrating lymphocytes in primary liver carcinoma. TCRdb analysed the multiplex PCR reads with MiXCR anew, one entry per CDR3 protein. The sample lists 180,000 or so distinct CDR3 sequences; roughly three fifths were seen once. Material for sequencing was peripheral blood. Receptors originate from a man aged 35 to 55 with primary liver carcinoma and hepatitis B virus infection. Each CDR3 is given with its conserved first and last residue. The D gene is left open where the match is weak. Size is omitted from some rows. Given values are once, few, many or a class for expanded clones.

size: NA
V: TRBV29-1
length: 13
J: TRBJ2-3
D: NA
DNA: TGCAGCGTTGAGGGCGGGAGCACAGATACGCAGTATTTT
CDR3: CSVEGGSTDTQYF

size: NA
V: TRBV11-2
length: 13
J: TRBJ2-7
D: NA
DNA: TGTGCCAACACCAGCGGGTCTTTATGGGAACAGTACTTC
CDR3: CANTSGSLWEQYF

size: NA
V: TRBV11-2
length: 16
J: TRBJ2-5
D: NA
DNA: TGTGCCAGCAGCTTGGGAAACAGGGGTCCGGGGGAGGCCCAGTACTTC
CDR3: CASSLGNRGPGEAQYF

size: few
V: TRBV11-2
length: 14
J: TRBJ2-2
D: NA
DNA: TGTGCCGGTAGCTCGAAGTTAGGCACCGGGGAGCTGTTTTTT
CDR3: CAGSSKLGTGELFF

size: NA
V: TRBV11-1
length: 16
J: TRBJ2-1
D: TRBD2
DNA: TGTGCCGGCAGCAGGAGCGGGAGAGGAACTTGGGACGAGCAGTTCTTC
CDR3: CAGSRSGRGTWDEQFF

size: few
V: TRBV6-5
length: 15
J: TRBJ2-5
D: TRBD1
DNA: TGTGCCAGCAGCCTCAGGGGGCTGTACCAAGAGACCCAGTACTTC
CDR3: CASSLRGLYQETQYF

size: NA
V: TRBV11-2
length: 14
J: TRBJ2-7
D: NA
DNA: TGTGCCAGCAGCTCAGGTTGGCAGGGACAAGAGCAGTACTTC
CDR3: CASSSGWQGQEQYF

size: NA
V: TRBV28
length: 16
J: TRBJ2-7
D: NA
DNA: TGTGCCAGCATAGGAGGGGGGAGAGCAGGTTCCTACGAGCAGTACTTC
CDR3: CASIGGGRAGSYEQYF

size: NA
V: TRBV19
length: 14
J: TRBJ2-5
D: NA
DNA: TGTGCCAGTAGCCCTCGGGCTTACCAAGAGACCCAGTACTTC
CDR3: CASSPRAYQETQYF

size: many
V: TRBV6-5
length: 15
J: TRBJ2-1
D: TRBD2
DNA: TGTGCCACCCGACCCGCGGGAGGGCCGATTAATGAGCAGTTCTTC
CDR3: CATRPAGGPINEQFF

size: few
V: TRBV5-4
length: 14
J: TRBJ1-6
D: NA
DNA: TGTGCCAGCAGCTTGGTGGAAGGTGGTTCACCCCTCCACTTT
CDR3: CASSLVEGGSPLHF

size: few
V: TRBV6-5
length: 11
J: TRBJ2-7
D: NA
DNA: TGTGCCAGCAGTCAAAACTACGAGCAGTACTTC
CDR3: CASSQNYEQYF

size: NA
V: TRBV12-3/TRBV12-4
length: 12
J: TRBJ2-7
D: NA
DNA: TGTGCCAGCAGTTTTCATACCTACGAGCAGTACTTC
CDR3: CASSFHTYEQYF

size: NA
V: TRBV6-4
length: 13
J: TRBJ2-2
D: NA
DNA: TGTGCCAGCAGTGATTGGGACACCGGGGAGCTGTTTTTT
CDR3: CASSDWDTGELFF

size: NA
V: TRBV12-3/TRBV12-4
length: 15
J: TRBJ2-1
D: TRBD2
DNA: TGTGCCAGCAGCCAGGGACTAGCGTACAACAATGAGCAGTTCTTC
CDR3: CASSQGLAYNNEQFF

size: many
V: TRBV11-2
length: 15
J: TRBJ2-7
D: TRBD2
DNA: TGTGCCAGCAGCTTAATCGCGGGAGTAAGCTACGAGCAGTACTTC
CDR3: CASSLIAGVSYEQYF

size: NA
V: TRBV4-2
length: 16
J: TRBJ2-2
D: TRBD2
DNA: TGTGCCAGCAGCCAAGATGTGGCTAGCGGGAGTGGGGAGCTGTTTTTT
CDR3: CASSQDVASGSGELFF

size: NA
V: TRBV10-3
length: 14
J: TRBJ2-7
D: NA
DNA: TGTGCCATCAGTGTCCAGCGGGCCATCAATGAGCAGTACTTC
CDR3: CAISVQRAINEQYF

size: NA
V: TRBV6-5
length: 13
J: TRBJ1-2
D: NA
DNA: TGTGCCAGCAGGGACCGGCCACCCAATGGCTACACCTTC
CDR3: CASRDRPPNGYTF

size: NA
V: TRBV6-9
length: 16
J: TRBJ2-3
D: NA
DNA: TGTGCCAGCAGTTCCCATTTACATGGTGTGACAGATACGCAGTATTTT
CDR3: CASSSHLHGVTDTQYF

size: many
V: TRBV4-1
length: 15
J: TRBJ2-1
D: TRBD1
DNA: TGCGCCAGCAGCCGAGGGACAGTGGTGCTGGATGAGCAGTTCTTC
CDR3: CASSRGTVVLDEQFF

size: once
V: TRBV11-1
length: 12
J: TRBJ2-3
D: NA
DNA: TGTGCCAGCAGCTTATGTCATGATACGCAGTATTTT
CDR3: CASSLCHDTQYF

size: NA
V: TRBV6-5
length: 17
J: TRBJ2-7
D: NA
DNA: TGTGCCAGCAGTTGCCGGGAAATCGGTAGGCGAGGGAACGAGCACTACTTC
CDR3: CASSCREIGRRGNEHYF

size: few
V: TRBV6-5
length: 14
J: TRBJ2-1
D: NA
DNA: TGTGCCAGCAGTATCCGCGGGTCCTACAATGAGCAGTTCTTC
CDR3: CASSIRGSYNEQFF

size: few
V: TRBV6-5
length: 15
J: TRBJ2-5
D: TRBD1
DNA: TGTGCCAGCAGTTACTCCCAGGGGGCCGAAGAGACCCAGTACTTC
CDR3: CASSYSQGAEETQYF

size: few
V: TRBV4-1
length: 15
J: TRBJ2-7
D: TRBD2
DNA: TGCGCCAGCAGCCAAGGGGCGGGAGTCGTATACGAGCAGTACTTC
CDR3: CASSQGAGVVYEQYF

size: NA
V: TRBV12-3/TRBV12-4
length: 16
J: TRBJ2-2
D: TRBD2
DNA: TGTGCCAGCAGTCCATCGGGACTAGCGGGAGCCGGGGAGCTGTTTTTT
CDR3: CASSPSGLAGAGELFF

size: NA
V: TRBV6-1
length: 15
J: TRBJ1-2
D: NA
DNA: TGTGCCAGCAGTGATAGCGCAGGGAACGACTATGGCTACACCTTC
CDR3: CASSDSAGNDYGYTF

size: once
V: TRBV13
length: 14
J: TRBJ2-4
D: TRBD1
DNA: TGTGCCAGCAGCCCTCGGACAGGAGGAAACATTCAGTACTTC
CDR3: CASSPRTGGNIQYF